Many counts were recorded for the clone carrying this TCR beta chain. Its specificity is not known. One entry per CDR3 protein results from TCRdb running MiXCR on the 5' RACE reads. The sample has some 690,000 distinct CDR3 sequences, roughly 20% seen once. The CDR3 consists of 11 residues. Trimming cost V 6 bases and J 9 bases, with 9 bases left between them. The germline CDR1 and CDR2 sequences are SEHNR and FQNEAQ (reference sequence). The entry originates in a study of identical twins. Study-wide results and caveats: High-abundance cord blood beta clonotypes had fewer insertions; memory repertoires showed none. Excess sharing between twins was weaker in beta out-of-frame sequences.

This sample also appeared in a second study, on T cells expressing NK-cell markers. In that study: The same clonotypes also predominated in the CD3+CD56-NKG2C+ fraction of a handful of donors.

The material sequenced was PBMCs. The V gene is TRBV7-9, the J gene TRBJ2-4; D not resolved. The clonotype comes from a young woman in good health. CDR3 in DNA: TGTGCCAGCAGTTTGGTCGGCATTCAGTACTTC. Amino acids: CASSLVGIQYF.